In this sample, the clone carrying this T cell receptor (beta chain) turned up a few times. The data originate from a study of cytotoxic CD8 clonotypes in ibrutinib-treated CLL. Sequencing used immunoSEQ multiplex PCR; TCRdb keeps in-frame clones, though not all of them. The sample includes tens of thousands of clones, about 70% of them seen just once. The clonotype was recovered from a human donor with chronic lymphocytic leukemia. Source: PBMCs, taken at disease progression, from a patient treated with ibrutinib.

The chain's CDR3 is CASSLKASGGPKPETQYF. DNA of the CDR3: TGTGCCAGCAGCTTGAAGGCTAGCGGGGGCCCTAAGCCGGAGACCCAGTACTTC. The rearrangement links TRBV5-5 to TRBJ2-5; 10 nucleotides agree with TRBD2. Unmatched junction bases numbered 14, after V lost 1 base and J lost 5 bases. This CDR3 spans 18 amino acids. Germline-derived CDR1 and CDR2 are SGHKS and YYEKEE (reference sequence). Based on the CDR3 plus reference TRBV5-5 and TRBJ2-5, the full variable domain is DAGVTQSPTHLIKTRGQQVTLRCSPISGHKSVSWYQQVLGQGPQFIFQYYEKEERGRGNFPDRFSARQFPNYSSELNVNALLLGDSALYLCASSLKASGGPKPETQYFGPGTRLLVL.